Sequencing of this TCR beta chain was carried out in a study of beta chain features in type 1 diabetes. Overall study findings and caveats: Type 1 diabetes patients showed fewer insertions and more deletions at VDJ junctions.

This CDR3 spans 14 amino acids. J was trimmed by 5 bases and V by 4 bases; bases with no gene match: 7. CDR1 LNHDA and CDR2 SQIVND come from the germline V gene (reference sequence). CD4+ cells of the naive, central memory, regulatory and stem cell-like memory types were sorted via CD45RO/CCR7/CD25/CD127/CD95/CD27. Concerning this clone itself: The antigen remains unidentified.

TCRB transcripts that were expressed got sequenced, as all of the isolated RNA had been reverse transcribed. Naive, central memory and regulatory T cell samples came to a mean of approximately 4 million reads. Libraries were prepared by immunoSEQ multiplex PCR; TCRdb keeps only in-frame clonotypes and omits some of them. The sample consists of more than 150,000 clones, roughly an eighth of them appearing once. The TCR comes from a woman younger than 35 in good health. Sequenced material: central memory CD4+ T cells from blood. The rearrangement uses TRBV19 and TRBJ2-7, with 8 bases fitting TRBD2. In DNA form, the CDR3 reads TGTGCCAGTAGTACGCGGGAGGCGGGGGACGAGCAGTACTTC. Its protein product is CASSTREAGDEQYF.